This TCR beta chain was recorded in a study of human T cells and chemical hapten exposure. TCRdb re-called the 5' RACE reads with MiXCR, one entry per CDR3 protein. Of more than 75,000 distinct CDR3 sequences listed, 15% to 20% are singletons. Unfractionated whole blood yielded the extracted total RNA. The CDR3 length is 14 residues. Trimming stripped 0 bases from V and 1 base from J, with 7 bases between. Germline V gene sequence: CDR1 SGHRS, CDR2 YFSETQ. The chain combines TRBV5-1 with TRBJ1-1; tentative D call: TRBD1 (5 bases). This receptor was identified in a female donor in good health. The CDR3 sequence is CASSLGGRNTEAFF. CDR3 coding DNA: TGCGCCAGCAGCTTGGGGGGCCGGAACACTGAAGCTTTCTTT.